The clone carrying this TCR beta chain was observed at least ten times. Its target is unknown. The data originate from a study of regulatory T cells in long-lasting Graves disease. General study findings and limits: Relative to newly diagnosed Graves' patients, persistent ones had lower TCR diversity.

After removal of 0 bases from V and 2 bases from J, the junction contained 7 bases not matched to a gene. This CDR3 region has 16 residues. Germline V gives CDR1 DFQATT, CDR2 SNEGSKA (reference sequence). Regarding time point: newly diagnosed GD, antithyroid drugs for less than 3 months. The TCR library used RNA extracted from PBMCs. Diagnoses of Graves' disease were made by American Thyroid Association guidelines. CDR3-region Arm-PCR and iRepertoire HTBI primers produced the TCR beta libraries. TCRdb re-called the multiplex PCR reads through MiXCR, storing one row per CDR3 protein. The table lists 350,000 to 550,000 distinct CDR3 sequences, under 15% of them singletons. This sample also appeared in a second study, on T cells in Graves' hyperthyroidism and ophthalmopathy. That source reports: An initial round of RT-PCR targeting the TCR CDR3 relied on the HTBI primer set.

The rearrangement links TRBV20-1 to TRBJ2-3; 8 nucleotides agree with TRBD2. The TCR sequence derives from a woman aged 25 to 39 with Graves disease. The sample here was peripheral blood mononuclear cells (PBMCs), taken at new diagnosis, from a patient treated with antithyroid drugs. CDR3 in amino acids: CSAREMALAATDTQYF. CDR3 in DNA: TGCAGTGCTAGAGAAATGGCACTAGCGGCCACAGATACGCAGTATTTT.